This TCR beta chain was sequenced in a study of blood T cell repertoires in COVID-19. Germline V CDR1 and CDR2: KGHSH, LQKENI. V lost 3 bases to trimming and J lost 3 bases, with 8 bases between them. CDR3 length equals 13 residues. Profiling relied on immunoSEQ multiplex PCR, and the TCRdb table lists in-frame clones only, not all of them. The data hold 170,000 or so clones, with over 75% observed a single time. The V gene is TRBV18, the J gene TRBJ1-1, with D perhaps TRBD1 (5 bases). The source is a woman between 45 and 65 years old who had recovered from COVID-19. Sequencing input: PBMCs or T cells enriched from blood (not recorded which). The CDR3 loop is CASSPDSYTEAFF. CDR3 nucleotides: TGTGCCAGCTCACCTGACAGCTACACTGAAGCTTTCTTT.